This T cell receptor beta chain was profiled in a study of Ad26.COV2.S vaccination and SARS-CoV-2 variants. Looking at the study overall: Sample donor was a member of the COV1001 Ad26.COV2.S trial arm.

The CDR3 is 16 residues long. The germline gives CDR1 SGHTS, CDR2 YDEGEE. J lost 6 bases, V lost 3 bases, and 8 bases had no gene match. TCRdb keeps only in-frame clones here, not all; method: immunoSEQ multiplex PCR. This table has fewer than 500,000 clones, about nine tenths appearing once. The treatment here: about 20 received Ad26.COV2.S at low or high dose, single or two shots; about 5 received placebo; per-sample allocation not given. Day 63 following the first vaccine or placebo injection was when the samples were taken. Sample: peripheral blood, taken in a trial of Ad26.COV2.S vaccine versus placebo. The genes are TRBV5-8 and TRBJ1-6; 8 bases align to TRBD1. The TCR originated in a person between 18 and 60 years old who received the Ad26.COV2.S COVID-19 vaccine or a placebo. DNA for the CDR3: TGTGCCAGCAGCTCAAGGACAGGGAGGGGTAATTCACCCCTCCACTTT. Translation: CASSSRTGRGNSPLHF.